This section outlines one T cell receptor (beta chain) sequence together with its context. Its antigen remains unknown. This entry is derived from a study of CD8+CD57+ T cells in acquired aplastic anemia. In the study overall: Across the sorted CD4+ and CD8+ cells, DNA amounts averaged approximately 3.1 ug. Whole-study findings and limits: The study identified roughly 29 CD8+ CDR3 sequences shared by patients and controls.

TCR beta VDJ and CDR3 were profiled, and genomic DNA was the template. TCRdb recomputed calls from the reads with MiXCR, one row per CDR3 protein. The data contain roughly 93,000 distinct CDR3 sequences, roughly two thirds of them seen just once; the ten biggest clones take up 55% to 65%. V lost 8 bases and J lost 4; bases outside the gene matches: 10. This CDR3 region has 14 residues. CDR1 is LNHDA, CDR2 SQIVND, per germline (reference sequence). Whoever was chosen for sequencing had shown CD8+CD57+ cell expansion by flow cytometry. Severe acquired aplastic anemia was the diagnosis recorded for all patients. Each patient gave a blood sample that was collected before any therapy had been received.

The J gene is TRBJ2-7, the V gene TRBV19; 8 bases are a match to TRBD1. This TCR was recovered from a human donor with aplastic anemia. Specimen: sorted CD4+, CD8+, or CD8+CD57+ T cells (not recorded which) from PBMCs. This CDR3 is CASGLRDRKYEQYF. DNA of the CDR3: TGTGCCAGTGGCTTGCGGGACAGGAAGTACGAGCAGTACTTC.